The rows below give T cell receptor beta chains drawn from one sample of a study of blood T cell repertoires in COVID-19. Produced via immunoSEQ multiplex PCR; TCRdb's table is partial and in-frame only. This sample yields 30,000 to 50,000 clones, of which roughly nine tenths are seen a single time; 15% to 18% belongs to the top ten. Source material: peripheral blood. Source of these receptors: a woman in her 30s in a cohort sampled during active COVID-19. Both conserved end residues are part of each CDR3. The D gene is left open where the match is weak. A row's size may be missing; if present it is once, few, many or a size class.

j_call,d_call,clone_size,v_call,cdr3_aa,cdr3_nt
TRBJ1-1,TRBD1,-,TRBV6-5,CASSFQGQGGREAFF,TGTGCCAGCAGTTTCCAAGGACAGGGGGGAAGGGAAGCTTTCTTT
TRBJ2-5,-,-,TRBV11-3,CASSPTPLGTQYF,TGTGCCAGCAGCCCGACTCCTCTGGGGACCCAGTACTTC
TRBJ2-3,TRBD2,-,TRBV5-6,CASSYSGATDTQYF,TGTGCCAGCAGCTATAGCGGGGCCACAGATACGCAGTATTTT
TRBJ2-3,-,-,TRBV7-2,CASSRTGLGNQKRTDTQYF,TGTGCCAGCAGCCGTACGGGACTGGGAAACCAAAAACGCACAGATACGCAGTATTTT
TRBJ2-1,TRBD2,-,TRBV27,CASRPGTSRLGEQFF,TGTGCCAGCAGACCCGGGACTAGCCGCCTCGGGGAGCAGTTCTTC
TRBJ2-7,TRBD2,-,TRBV7-3,CASSRSGGTYEQYF,TGTGCCAGCAGCCGTAGCGGGGGTACCTACGAGCAGTACTTC
TRBJ1-1,TRBD1,-,TRBV18,CASSPGQVIKGSAFF,TGTGCCAGCTCACCTGGACAGGTGATTAAAGGTTCAGCTTTCTTT
TRBJ2-7,-,-,TRBV20-1,CSAVGSYEQYF,TGCAGTGCCGTCGGTTCCTACGAGCAGTACTTC
TRBJ2-7,TRBD1,once,TRBV27,CASSLSYSGQVYEQYF,TGTGCCAGCAGTTTATCGTACTCCGGACAGGTCTACGAGCAGTACTTC
TRBJ2-7,TRBD1,once,TRBV28,CASSHGQGDEQYF,TGTGCCAGCAGCCACGGACAGGGCGACGAGCAGTACTTC
TRBJ2-3,TRBD2,-,TRBV7-3,CASSSTGTSYTQYF,TGTGCCAGCAGCTCTACCGGGACTAGCTATACGCAGTATTTT
TRBJ2-7,TRBD2,-,TRBV9,CASSVGTSGPYEQYF,TGTGCCAGCAGCGTAGGTACTAGCGGGCCCTACGAGCAGTACTTC
TRBJ2-2,TRBD1,-,TRBV10-3,CAISDRDRSTGELFF,TGTGCCATCAGTGACCGGGACAGATCCACCGGGGAGCTGTTTTTT
TRBJ2-2,TRBD2,-,TRBV11-3,CASSTLAGENTGELFF,TGTGCCAGCAGCACTTTAGCGGGAGAGAACACCGGGGAGCTGTTTTTT
TRBJ2-1,-,-,TRBV11-3,CASSLVRLYNEQFF,TGTGCCAGCAGCTTAGTCAGGTTATACAATGAGCAGTTCTTC
TRBJ2-7,TRBD2,-,TRBV9,CASSVGTSETYEQYF,TGTGCCAGCAGCGTAGGGACTAGCGAAACCTACGAGCAGTACTTC
TRBJ2-7,TRBD1,-,TRBV30,CACRQGALMEQYF,TGTGCCTGTCGACAGGGGGCCCTGATGGAGCAGTACTTC
TRBJ2-1,-,once,TRBV27,CASKPASYNEQFF,TGTGCCAGCAAACCCGCTAGTTACAATGAGCAGTTCTTC
TRBJ2-3,TRBD2,-,TRBV7-9,CASSAQTSGPLRTDTQYF,TGTGCCAGCAGCGCGCAGACTAGCGGGCCCCTTCGCACAGATACGCAGTATTTT
TRBJ2-7,TRBD2,-,TRBV6-5,CASSLLAGGSYEQYF,TGTGCCAGCAGCCTACTAGCGGGAGGATCCTACGAGCAGTACTTC
TRBJ2-5,TRBD2,once,TRBV29-1,CSVAEWEGQETQYF,TGCAGCGTTGCTGAGTGGGAGGGCCAAGAGACCCAGTACTTC
TRBJ1-2,-,-,TRBV6-2/TRBV6-3,CASSARGGWRGYTF,TGTGCCAGCAGTGCCAGGGGAGGGTGGAGAGGCTACACCTTC
TRBJ1-1,TRBD1,-,TRBV2,CASSAKTGGRTEAFF,TGTGCCAGCAGTGCCAAAACAGGGGGCCGGACTGAAGCTTTCTTT
TRBJ2-1,-,once,TRBV18,CASSPPRGGSYNEQFF,TGTGCCAGCTCACCTCCGAGAGGGGGCTCCTACAATGAGCAGTTCTTC
TRBJ2-3,TRBD2,-,TRBV30,CAWSAGLVGTDTQYF,TGTGCCTGGAGTGCGGGACTAGTGGGCACAGATACGCAGTATTTT
TRBJ2-1,-,-,TRBV7-2,CASSLAGVGNEQFF,TGTGCCAGCAGCTTAGCGGGAGTTGGCAATGAGCAGTTCTTC
TRBJ2-3,-,-,TRBV27,CASSPLSDTQYF,TGTGCCAGCAGCCCCCTTTCCGATACGCAGTATTTT
TRBJ2-3,-,-,TRBV3-1/TRBV3-2,CASSQNWQNRDTQYF,TGTGCCAGCAGCCAAAATTGGCAAAACAGAGATACGCAGTATTTT
TRBJ2-5,-,-,TRBV11-2,CASSFGVYQETQYF,TGTGCCAGCAGCTTCGGGGTGTACCAAGAGACCCAGTACTTC
TRBJ2-5,-,-,TRBV11-1,CASSSPPNQETQYF,TGTGCCAGCAGCTCCCCCCCCAACCAAGAGACCCAGTACTTC
TRBJ1-1,-,once,TRBV14,CASSRVDSNTEAFF,TGTGCCAGCAGCCGGGTAGACAGCAACACTGAAGCTTTCTTT
TRBJ2-7,TRBD2,-,TRBV2,CASSEGTSAAYEQYF,TGTGCCAGCAGTGAAGGGACTAGCGCCGCCTACGAGCAGTACTTC
TRBJ2-3,TRBD1,-,TRBV2,CASSPATGYTDTQYF,TGTGCCAGCAGCCCAGCGACAGGGTACACAGATACGCAGTATTTT
TRBJ1-5,-,-,TRBV30,CAWSEGQLGQPQHF,TGTGCCTGGAGTGAGGGGCAGCTCGGACAGCCCCAGCATTTT
TRBJ2-5,-,-,TRBV27,CASSSTGSRTQYF,TGTGCCAGCAGCTCAACAGGCTCCAGGACCCAGTACTTC
TRBJ1-2,-,-,TRBV2,CASSEHRVGYTF,TGTGCCAGCAGTGAACACAGGGTTGGCTACACCTTC
TRBJ2-7,TRBD2,-,TRBV9,CASSDSGGGGSLNF,TGTGCCAGCAGCGACAGCGGGGGGGGCGGATCATTGAACTTC
TRBJ1-6,-,-,TRBV5-4,CASSLGGLRLHNSPLHF,TGTGCCAGCAGCTTGGGAGGACTGCGTTTGCATAATTCACCCCTCCACTTT
TRBJ2-7,-,-,TRBV7-9,CASSLATSYEQYF,TGTGCCAGCAGCTTAGCGACTTCTTACGAGCAGTACTTC
TRBJ1-2,TRBD1,-,TRBV19,CASRPTGGGGYTF,TGTGCCAGTAGACCAACAGGGGGCGGGGGCTACACCTTC
TRBJ1-1,-,-,TRBV12-5,CASGQPGESTEAFF,TGTGCTAGTGGCCAACCCGGGGAGAGTACTGAAGCTTTCTTT
TRBJ1-1,TRBD1,-,TRBV4-3,CASSTRQGARAEAFF,TGCGCCAGCAGCACTCGACAGGGGGCGAGGGCTGAAGCTTTCTTT
TRBJ2-7,TRBD1,-,TRBV6-5,CASTSQQGAYEQYF,TGTGCCAGCACCTCCCAACAGGGGGCCTACGAGCAGTACTTC
TRBJ1-1,-,few,TRBV6-5,CASSQGKSANTEAFF,TGTGCCAGCAGTCAGGGAAAGTCGGCGAACACTGAAGCTTTCTTT
TRBJ2-7,TRBD1,-,TRBV7-9,CASSRPGQGLSEQYF,TGTGCCAGCAGCCGACCGGGACAGGGTTTATCCGAGCAGTACTTC
TRBJ2-7,-,-,TRBV5-5,CASSLVATTYEQYF,TGTGCCAGCAGCTTGGTGGCGACTACTTACGAGCAGTACTTC
TRBJ2-2,TRBD1,-,TRBV6-4,CASSDPGQGNTGELFF,TGTGCCAGCAGTGACCCGGGACAGGGGAACACCGGGGAGCTGTTTTTT
TRBJ1-5,TRBD1,-,TRBV6-6,CASRDRTGNQPQHF,TGTGCCAGCAGGGACAGGACGGGTAATCAGCCCCAGCATTTT
TRBJ2-7,TRBD2,-,TRBV7-9,CASSSSPGLAEYEQYF,TGTGCCAGCAGCTCGTCGCCGGGACTAGCGGAATACGAGCAGTACTTC
TRBJ2-1,-,-,TRBV6-5,CASRSLSDLLNEQFF,TGTGCCAGCCGCTCTCTATCTGATTTACTCAATGAGCAGTTCTTC
TRBJ2-1,TRBD2,-,TRBV6-6,CASSHTTSGGNYNEQFF,TGTGCCAGCAGTCATACTACTAGCGGCGGAAACTACAATGAGCAGTTCTTC
TRBJ2-1,-,-,TRBV25-1,CASSELRLGTYNEQFF,TGTGCCAGCAGTGAATTGAGACTAGGAACTTACAATGAGCAGTTCTTC
TRBJ1-1,-,-,TRBV6-5,CASSYRGGDTEAFF,TGTGCCAGCAGTTACAGGGGCGGGGACACTGAAGCTTTCTTT
TRBJ1-2,TRBD1,-,TRBV6-6,CASSYPGQGANYGYTF,TGTGCCAGCAGTTACCCGGGACAGGGGGCTAACTATGGCTACACCTTC
TRBJ1-3,-,-,TRBV9,CASSPTGAGNTIYF,TGTGCCAGCAGCCCTACCGGGGCTGGAAACACCATATATTTT
TRBJ2-1,TRBD2,-,TRBV27,CASSPSGGARVGRGREQFF,TGTGCCAGCAGTCCGTCCGGTGGGGCTCGGGTAGGGAGGGGCAGGGAGCAGTTCTTC
TRBJ1-2,TRBD1,-,TRBV29-1,CSAAGQLPDGYTF,TGCAGCGCGGCGGGACAGCTTCCCGATGGCTACACCTTC
TRBJ2-7,-,-,TRBV5-1,CASSIQGGGTYEQYF,TGCGCCAGCAGCATCCAGGGCGGGGGCACTTACGAGCAGTACTTC
TRBJ2-7,TRBD2,-,TRBV6-5,CASRRTSGNYEQYF,TGTGCCAGCAGGAGGACTAGCGGGAACTACGAGCAGTACTTC